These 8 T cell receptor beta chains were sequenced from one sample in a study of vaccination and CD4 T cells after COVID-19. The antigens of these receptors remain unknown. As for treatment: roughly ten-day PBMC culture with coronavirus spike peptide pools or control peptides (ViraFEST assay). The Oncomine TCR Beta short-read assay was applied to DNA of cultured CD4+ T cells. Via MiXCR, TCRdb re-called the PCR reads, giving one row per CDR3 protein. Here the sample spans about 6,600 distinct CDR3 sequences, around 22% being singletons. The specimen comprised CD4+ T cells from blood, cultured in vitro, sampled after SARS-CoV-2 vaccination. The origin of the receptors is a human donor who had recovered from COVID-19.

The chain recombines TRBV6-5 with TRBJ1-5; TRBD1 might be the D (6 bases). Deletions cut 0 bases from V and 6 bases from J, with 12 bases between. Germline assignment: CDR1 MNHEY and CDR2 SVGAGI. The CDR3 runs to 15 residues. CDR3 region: CASSYSQGSGQPQHF. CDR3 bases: TGTGCCAGCAGTTACTCCCAGGGGTCGGGTCAGCCCCAGCATTTT.

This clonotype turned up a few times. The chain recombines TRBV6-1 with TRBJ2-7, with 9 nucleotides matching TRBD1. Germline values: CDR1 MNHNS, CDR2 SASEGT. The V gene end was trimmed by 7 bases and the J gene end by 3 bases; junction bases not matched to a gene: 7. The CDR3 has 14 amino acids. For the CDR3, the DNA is TGTGCCAGCACCAAGGGACAGGGCTTCTACGAGCAGTACTTC. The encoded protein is CASTKGQGFYEQYF.

CDR3 nucleotide sequence: TGCAGTGCTCCTAGCGGGAGGGGCAGGCTAATGGGGTCCTACGAGCAGTACTTC. Amino acids: CSAPSGRGRLMGSYEQYF. V gene TRBV20-1 combines with J gene TRBJ2-7; 12 nucleotides match TRBD2. CDR3 length equals 18 residues. V was pared by 5 bases and J by 1 base, with 15 bases of the junction left unmatched. CDR1 is DFQATT and CDR2 is SNEGSKA in the germline V gene (reference sequence).

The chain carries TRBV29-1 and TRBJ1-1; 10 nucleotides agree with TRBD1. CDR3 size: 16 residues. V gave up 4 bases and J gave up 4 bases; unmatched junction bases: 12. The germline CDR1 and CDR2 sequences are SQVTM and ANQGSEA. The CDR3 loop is CSVGYRGQGLGTEAFF. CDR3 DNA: TGCAGCGTTGGATACAGGGGACAGGGGCTTGGCACTGAAGCTTTCTTT.

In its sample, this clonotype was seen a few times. The CDR3 loop is CAINPDGTHYGYTF. CDR3 nucleotides: TGTGCCATCAACCCGGACGGAACTCACTATGGCTACACCTTC. The gene calls are TRBV10-3 and TRBJ1-2, with D unresolved. This CDR3 region has 14 residues. V shed 7 bases and J shed 3 bases, with 15 bases lying between them. CDR1 ENHRY and CDR2 SYGVKD come from the germline V gene.

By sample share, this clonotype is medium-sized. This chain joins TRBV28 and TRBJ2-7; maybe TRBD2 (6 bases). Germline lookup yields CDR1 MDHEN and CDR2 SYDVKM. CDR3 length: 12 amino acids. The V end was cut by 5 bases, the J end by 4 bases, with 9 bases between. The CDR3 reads CASSPAGYEQYF. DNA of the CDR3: TGTGCCAGCAGTCCGGCGGGGTACGAGCAGTACTTC.

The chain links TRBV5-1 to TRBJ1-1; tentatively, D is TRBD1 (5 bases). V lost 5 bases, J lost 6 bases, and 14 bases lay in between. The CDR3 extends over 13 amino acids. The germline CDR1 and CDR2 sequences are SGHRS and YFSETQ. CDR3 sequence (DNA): TGCGCCAGCAGATCACAGGTGGGATCTGAAGCTTTCTTT. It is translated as CASRSQVGSEAFF.

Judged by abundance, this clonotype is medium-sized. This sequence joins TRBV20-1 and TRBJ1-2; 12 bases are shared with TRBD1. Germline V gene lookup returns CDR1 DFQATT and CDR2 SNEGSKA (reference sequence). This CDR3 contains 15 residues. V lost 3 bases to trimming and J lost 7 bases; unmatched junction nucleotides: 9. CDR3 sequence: CSARTPGQGAPGYTF. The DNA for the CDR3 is TGCAGTGCTAGGACTCCGGGACAGGGGGCGCCTGGCTACACCTTC.